The rows below give T cell receptor beta chains drawn from one sample of a study of shared clonotypes between healthy human individuals. The protocol was immunoSEQ multiplex PCR, while the TCRdb copy is restricted to in-frame clones and leaves out a portion. The sample has about 2.3 million clones, approximately 95% seen once. The material sequenced was naive CD4+ T cells from PBMCs. The receptors were gathered from a man aged 18 to 35 in good health. Some clones in this sample may be carry-over from other donors' samples. Both conserved end residues are part of each CDR3. Fields, in order: D gene, clone size, V gene, CDR3 length, J gene, CDR3 DNA, CDR3 protein. D genes are given only for firm matches. Some rows have no size entry. The others give once, few or many, or a class for an expanded clone.

D: .
size: .
V: TRBV28
length: 15
J: TRBJ1-5
DNA: TGTGCCAGCAGTTTATGGCGGGGGGAGAGTCAGCCCCAGCATTTT
CDR3: CASSLWRGESQPQHF

D: .
size: .
V: TRBV28
length: 15
J: TRBJ2-5
DNA: TGTGCCAGCAGTTTCGTAGGGACAACCCAAGAGACCCAGTACTTC
CDR3: CASSFVGTTQETQYF

D: TRBD2
size: .
V: TRBV4-3
length: 17
J: TRBJ2-1
DNA: TGCGCCAGCAGCCAAGATGGGGCGGGAGGGCCCCTAAATGAGCAGTTCTTC
CDR3: CASSQDGAGGPLNEQFF

D: TRBD1
size: .
V: TRBV9
length: 14
J: TRBJ2-7
DNA: TGTGCCAGCAGCCCCCGACAGGGGGCCAACGAGCAGTACTTC
CDR3: CASSPRQGANEQYF

D: .
size: .
V: TRBV20-1
length: 11
J: TRBJ2-1
DNA: TGCAGTGCCGGGACCAAACGACCCCCGTTCTTC
CDR3: CSAGTKRPPFF

D: .
size: .
V: TRBV5-4
length: 15
J: TRBJ2-3
DNA: TGTGCCAGCAGGCCCACTGCGAGTAGTGCAGATACGCAGTATTTT
CDR3: CASRPTASSADTQYF

D: .
size: .
V: TRBV27
length: 14
J: TRBJ1-2
DNA: TGTGCCAGCAGTTTATCGGGCCGAAACTATGGCTACACCTTC
CDR3: CASSLSGRNYGYTF

D: .
size: few
V: TRBV7-9
length: 11
J: TRBJ1-1
DNA: TGTGCCAGCAGCAGAGACACTGAAGCTTTCTTT
CDR3: CASSRDTEAFF

D: .
size: .
V: TRBV4-2
length: 13
J: TRBJ1-1
DNA: TGTGCCAGCAGCCCCCAGGGAGGCTCTGAAGCTTTCTTT
CDR3: CASSPQGGSEAFF

D: .
size: .
V: TRBV28
length: 12
J: TRBJ1-5
DNA: TGTGCCATCGGGGGCTCGAGTCAGCCCCAGCATTTT
CDR3: CAIGGSSQPQHF

D: TRBD1
size: .
V: TRBV28
length: 15
J: TRBJ1-3
DNA: TGTGCCAGCAGTCCCGAAGGGACAGGTGGAAACACCATATATTTT
CDR3: CASSPEGTGGNTIYF

D: TRBD2
size: .
V: TRBV5-1
length: 15
J: TRBJ2-2
DNA: TGCGCCAGCAGCATGATAGCGGGAGCTGCCGGGGAGCTGTTTTTT
CDR3: CASSMIAGAAGELFF

D: TRBD2
size: .
V: TRBV6-6
length: 14
J: TRBJ2-7
DNA: TGTGCCAGCAGTTTCCTAGCGGGAGCCTACGAGCAGTACTTC
CDR3: CASSFLAGAYEQYF

D: .
size: .
V: TRBV5-8
length: 14
J: TRBJ1-5
DNA: TGTGCCAGCAGCCGTCGACAAACCAATCAGCCCCAGCATTTT
CDR3: CASSRRQTNQPQHF

D: .
size: .
V: TRBV29-1
length: 13
J: TRBJ2-3
DNA: TGCAGCGTTGACTTGGGGCAGGGAGATACGCAGTATTTT
CDR3: CSVDLGQGDTQYF

D: .
size: .
V: TRBV7-2
length: 17
J: TRBJ2-1
DNA: TGTGCCAGCAGCTTAGGGGGTACCACCCATCCCTACAATGAGCAGTTCTTC
CDR3: CASSLGGTTHPYNEQFF

D: TRBD1
size: .
V: TRBV9
length: 15
J: TRBJ1-5
DNA: TGTGCCAGCAGCCCGTCCGGGACAGGGATCGGGGCCCAGCATTTT
CDR3: CASSPSGTGIGAQHF

D: .
size: .
V: TRBV7-2
length: 18
J: TRBJ1-1
DNA: TGTGCCAGCAGCTTAGCTGGGGGGCGGGCAACTTCGAACACTGAAGCTTTCTTT
CDR3: CASSLAGGRATSNTEAFF

D: .
size: .
V: TRBV6-4
length: 15
J: TRBJ2-6
DNA: TGTGCCAGCAGTGACCCCCGGACCGGGGCCAACGTCCTGACTTTC
CDR3: CASSDPRTGANVLTF

D: TRBD2
size: .
V: TRBV9
length: 15
J: TRBJ2-3
DNA: TGTGCCAGCAGCCCTCGGGCTAGCGGAACAGATACGCAGTATTTT
CDR3: CASSPRASGTDTQYF

D: .
size: .
V: TRBV5-1
length: 13
J: TRBJ1-4
DNA: TGCGCCAGCAGCCGTGGGGCTAATGAAAAACTGTTTTTT
CDR3: CASSRGANEKLFF

D: TRBD1
size: .
V: TRBV4-1
length: 14
J: TRBJ2-1
DNA: TGCGCCAGCAGTCGGGACAGCAACTACAATGAGCAGTTCTTC
CDR3: CASSRDSNYNEQFF

D: .
size: once
V: TRBV4-1
length: 15
J: TRBJ1-4
DNA: TGCGCCAGCAGCCAAGAGGGCGCGGGGCCAGGGAAACTGTTTTTT
CDR3: CASSQEGAGPGKLFF

D: TRBD2
size: .
V: TRBV11-3
length: 13
J: TRBJ2-7
DNA: TGTGCCAGCAGCTTAGACAGGGAGGGCGAGCAGTACTTC
CDR3: CASSLDREGEQYF

D: .
size: .
V: TRBV14
length: 15
J: TRBJ1-3
DNA: TGTGCCAGCAGCCCTGTCGTCGGCTCTGGAAACACCATATATTTT
CDR3: CASSPVVGSGNTIYF

D: .
size: .
V: TRBV5-1
length: 13
J: TRBJ1-4
DNA: TGCGCCAGCAGCTTTCCCGGCATCGGGGAACTGTTTTTT
CDR3: CASSFPGIGELFF

D: TRBD1
size: .
V: TRBV29-1
length: 12
J: TRBJ1-2
DNA: TGCAGCGCCCTACAGGGGTTGCATGGCTACACCTTC
CDR3: CSALQGLHGYTF

D: TRBD1
size: .
V: TRBV9
length: 18
J: TRBJ2-1
DNA: TGTGCCAGCAGCGTAGCCCCCAGACAGGGGGCTGGAAACAATGAGCAGTTCTTC
CDR3: CASSVAPRQGAGNNEQFF

D: .
size: .
V: TRBV5-1
length: 18
J: TRBJ2-1
DNA: TGCGCCAGCAGCTTGGGGCCTAGCGACCGAAAAGCCTACAATGAGCAGTTCTTC
CDR3: CASSLGPSDRKAYNEQFF

D: .
size: .
V: TRBV7-8
length: 13
J: TRBJ2-7
DNA: TGTGCCAGCAGCTCCTCTAGGCAGTACGAGCAGTACTTC
CDR3: CASSSSRQYEQYF

D: .
size: .
V: TRBV5-1
length: 14
J: TRBJ2-5
DNA: TGCGCCAGCAGCCTACTAGGGACGGAAGAGACCCAGTACTTC
CDR3: CASSLLGTEETQYF

D: .
size: .
V: TRBV7-8
length: 14
J: TRBJ2-3
DNA: TGTGCCAGCAGTCGTTGGGCCGGGGCAGATACGCAGTATTTT
CDR3: CASSRWAGADTQYF

D: .
size: few
V: TRBV2
length: 14
J: TRBJ1-1
DNA: TGTGCCAGCAGTGACTCCTCCTTCAAGACTGAAGCTTTCTTT
CDR3: CASSDSSFKTEAFF